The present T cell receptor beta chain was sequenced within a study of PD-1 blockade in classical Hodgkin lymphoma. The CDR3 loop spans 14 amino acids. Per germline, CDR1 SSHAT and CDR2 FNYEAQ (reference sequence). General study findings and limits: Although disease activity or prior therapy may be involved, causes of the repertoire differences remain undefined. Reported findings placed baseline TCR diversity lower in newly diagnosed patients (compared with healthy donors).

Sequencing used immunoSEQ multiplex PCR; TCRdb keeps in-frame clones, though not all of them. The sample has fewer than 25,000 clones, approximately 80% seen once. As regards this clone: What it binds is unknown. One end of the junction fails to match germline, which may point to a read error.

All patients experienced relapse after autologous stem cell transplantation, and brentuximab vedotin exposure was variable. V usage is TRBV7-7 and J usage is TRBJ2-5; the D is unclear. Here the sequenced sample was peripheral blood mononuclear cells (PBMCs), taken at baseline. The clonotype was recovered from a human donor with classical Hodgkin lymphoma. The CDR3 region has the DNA TGTGCTAGCAGCCCCCGAGGTAGTCAAGAGACCCAGTACTTC. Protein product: CASSPRGSQETQYF. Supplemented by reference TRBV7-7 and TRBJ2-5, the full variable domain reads GAGVSQSPRYKVTKRGQDVTLRCDPISSHATLYWYQQALGQGPEFLTYFNYEAQPDKSGLPSDRFSAERPEGSISTLTIQRTEQRDSAMYRCASSPRGSQETQYFGPGTRLLVL.